One and the same sample provided the 32 T cell receptor beta chains below, sequenced in a study of T cells in women clearing cervical HPV infection. Libraries were prepared by immunoSEQ multiplex PCR; TCRdb keeps only in-frame clonotypes and omits some of them. The sample table sets out about 39,000 clones. Sequenced input: blood buffy coat. These receptors all come from a woman between 18 and 70 years old with a cervical HPV16 infection that either progressed to CIN3+ or cleared (not recorded which).

Of note for this clone: Read coverage stops 3 residues before the CDR3 terminus; the germline J gene supplies the remainder. The genes are TRBV5-1 and TRBJ1-6, with 8 bases aligning to TRBD1. After removal of 1 base from V and 0 bases from J, the junction contained 15 bases not matched to a gene. Looked up from germline, CDR1 is SGHRS and CDR2 is YFSETQ. CDR3 length equals 21 residues. CDR3 DNA, as far as it was read: TGCGCCAGCAGCTTGAAGGACAGGGCTACTAAGGAGAGCTCCTATAATTCACCC. Protein: CASSLKDRATKESSYNSP. The complete CDR3 reads CASSLKDRATKESSYNSPLHF. The whole variable domain, filled in from reference TRBV5-1 and TRBJ1-6, reads KAGVTQTPRYLIKTRGQQVTLSCSPISGHRSVSWYQQTPGQGLQFLFEYFSETQRNKGNFPGRFSGRQFSNSRSEMNVSTLELGDSALYLCASSLKDRATKESSYNSPLHFGNGTRLTVT.

The CDR3 region is CSASQEGHEQYF. CDR3 bases read: TGCAGTGCTTCTCAGGAGGGCCACGAG. The V and J genes are TRBV20-1 and TRBJ2-7, with D maybe TRBD2 (6 bases). The read ends 3 residues before the CDR3 terminus; that terminus is restored from the germline J gene. This CDR3 comprises 12 residues. Germline V gene sequence: CDR1 DFQATT, CDR2 SNEGSKA (reference sequence). Trimming removed 5 bases at V and 5 bases at J, with 13 bases between.

To note about this clone: The read halts 3 residues ahead of the CDR3 end, with the missing end drawn from the germline J gene. V gene TRBV29-1 combines with J gene TRBJ1-5; D remains unclear. Trimming took 1 base from V and 3 from J, leaving 7 bases between them. The germline gives CDR1 SQVTM, CDR2 ANQGSEA. The CDR3 length is 13 residues. The CDR3 bases that were read are TGCAGCGTTGAAGGCGGGATCAATCAGCCC. Its translation: CSVEGGINQP. The complete CDR3 protein is CSVEGGINQPQHF.

To note about this clone: The read ends 3 residues before the CDR3 terminus; that terminus is restored from the germline J gene. V gene TRBV4-1 combines with J gene TRBJ2-5, with D possibly matching TRBD1 (6 bases). V was shortened by 1 base and J by 5 bases, with 14 bases between the two germline ends. This CDR3 has 15 amino acids. The germline V gene has CDR1 MGHRA and CDR2 YSYEKL. The DNA read from the CDR3 is TGCGCCAGCAGCCAAGTCCCCAGGGGCGGTGAGACC. Amino acid sequence: CASSQVPRGGET. The whole CDR3 sequence is CASSQVPRGGETQYF.

Points on this clone: The read comes to an end 3 residues before the CDR3 does, leaving the germline J gene to fill in the end. The chain carries TRBV6-4 and TRBJ2-3, with a tentative D call TRBD1 (5 bases). Deletions cut 5 bases from V and 4 bases from J, with 13 bases between. This CDR3 has 14 residues. CDR1 is MRHNA and CDR2 is SNTAGT in the germline V gene. The CDR3: CASSSDLGADTQYF. Incomplete CDR3 DNA: TGTGCCAGCAGTAGTGACCTAGGGGCAGATACG.

Regarding this clone: The read finishes 3 residues shy of the CDR3 end, and the germline J gene is used to complete it. The J gene is TRBJ2-3, the V gene TRBV2; D is possibly TRBD1 (5 bases). The CDR3 runs 14 residues. The germline V and J ends were trimmed by 5 bases and 7 bases, with 16 bases remaining between them. Per germline, CDR1 SNHLY and CDR2 FYNNEI. This chain's CDR3 is CASSYPRQSHTQYF. Partial CDR3 DNA: TGTGCCAGCAGTTATCCTAGACAGAGTCATACG. The full variable domain, completed using reference TRBV2 and TRBJ2-3, is EPEVTQTPSHQVTQMGQEVILRCVPISNHLYFYWYRQILGQKVEFLVSFYNNEISEKSEIFDDQFSVERPDGSNFTLKIRSTKLEDSAMYFCASSYPRQSHTQYFGPGTRLTVL.

Worth noting for this clone: From the germline J gene comes the end of the CDR3, since the read stops 3 residues before it. This chain links TRBV7-8 with TRBJ2-2; 12 nucleotides line up with TRBD1. CDR1 and CDR2 (germline): SGHVS, FQNEAQ. This CDR3 comprises 16 residues. J was trimmed by 7 bases and V by 1 base; bases with no gene match: 4. CDR3 amino acids: CASSLVGTGGLGELFF. Incomplete CDR3 DNA: TGTGCCAGCAGCTTAGTAGGGACAGGGGGCCTCGGGGAG.

For this clone: The CDR3 extends 3 residues past the end of the read, so its final part is completed from the germline J gene. The chain uses TRBV30 and TRBJ1-4; 8 nucleotides line up with TRBD1. V was pared by 2 bases and J by 4 bases, with 6 bases of the junction left unmatched. The CDR3 has 15 residues. Germline lookup yields CDR1 GTSNPN and CDR2 SVGIG (reference sequence). The CDR3 DNA, read in part, is TGTGCCTGGAGTAAGGCGGGACAGGTTAATGAAAAA. Its protein product is CAWSKAGQVNEK. The whole CDR3 sequence is CAWSKAGQVNEKLFF.

Turning to this clone: The read terminates 3 residues ahead of where the CDR3 ends, so the germline J gene completes it. The chain joins TRBV2 to TRBJ1-4; 7 positions agree with TRBD1. CDR1 and CDR2 from the germline V gene are SNHLY and FYNNEI. The V and J ends lost 4 bases and 6 bases, in that order; junction bases with no gene match: 8. The CDR3 is 15 amino acids. The part of the CDR3 DNA that was read is TGTGCCAGCAGTGGATCCACAGGGGTGGATGAAAAA. It translates to CASSGSTGVDEK. The CDR3 as a whole reads CASSGSTGVDEKLFF.

The sequenced part of the CDR3 DNA is TGTGCCAGCAACCTACAGGGGCGGGAAGGGGAAAAA. This gives the protein CASNLQGREGEK. The full CDR3 reads CASNLQGREGEKLFF. The chain has TRBV2 and TRBJ1-4; 7 bases align to TRBD1. The read terminates 3 residues ahead of where the CDR3 ends, so the germline J gene completes it. The CDR3 has 15 amino acids. V trimming: 7 bases; J trimming: 8 bases; junction bases outside the gene matches: 13. Per germline, CDR1 SNHLY and CDR2 FYNNEI. The whole variable domain, remainder taken from reference TRBV2 and TRBJ1-4, is EPEVTQTPSHQVTQMGQEVILRCVPISNHLYFYWYRQILGQKVEFLVSFYNNEISEKSEIFDDQFSVERPDGSNFTLKIRSTKLEDSAMYFCASNLQGREGEKLFFGSGTQLSVL.

Turning to this clone: The CDR3 end falls 3 residues outside the read, so it is completed with the germline J gene. J is TRBJ2-3 and V is TRBV19, with a weak D call TRBD2 (5 bases). V lost 3 bases, J lost 2 bases, and 9 bases lay in between. The CDR3 has 14 amino acids. Germline V gene sequence: CDR1 LNHDA, CDR2 SQIVND (reference sequence). CDR3 amino acids: CASSIGLNTDTQYF. Partial CDR3 DNA: TGTGCCAGTAGTATTGGACTTAACACAGATACG.

In the case of this clone: The read terminates 3 residues before the CDR3 end, so the remaining end is supplied by the germline J gene. The J gene is TRBJ2-7, the V gene TRBV11-2; TRBD1 might be the D (6 bases). The CDR3 has 15 amino acids. V shed 4 bases and J shed 0 bases, with 13 bases lying between them. Per the germline V gene, CDR1 is SGHAT and CDR2 is FQNNGV. CDR3 amino acids: CASSWDTGSSYEQYF. The DNA read from the CDR3 is TGTGCCAGCAGCTGGGACACGGGGAGCTCCTACGAG.

A note on this clone: The read stops 3 residues short of the end of the CDR3; the missing end is completed from the germline J gene. The rearrangement links TRBV6-1 to TRBJ2-5, with D possibly matching TRBD2 (6 bases). V dropped 4 bases and J dropped 3 bases, with 15 bases sitting between them. Germline-derived CDR1 and CDR2 are MNHNS and SASEGT. The CDR3 runs to 15 residues. The CDR3 loop reads CASSAPGGSEETQYF. The sequenced part of the CDR3 DNA is TGTGCCAGCAGTGCCCCCGGGGGATCGGAAGAGACC.

With regard to this clone: The read finishes 3 residues shy of the CDR3 end, and the germline J gene is used to complete it. The chain links TRBV5-1 to TRBJ1-4; D is unclear. V lost 0 bases and J 4 bases, leaving 7 bases between the germline ends. This CDR3 region has 14 residues. Looked up from germline, CDR1 is SGHRS and CDR2 is YFSETQ. The DNA read from the CDR3 is TGCGCCAGCAGCTTGGGCTCCTATAATGAAAAA. Amino acid sequence: CASSLGSYNEK. The full CDR3 is CASSLGSYNEKLFF.

As for this clone: The CDR3 extends 3 residues past the end of the read, so its final part is completed from the germline J gene. V and J are TRBV6-4 and TRBJ2-4; 7 bases match TRBD2. Germline V gene sequence: CDR1 MRHNA, CDR2 SNTAGT. Trimming at V came to 4 bases and at J to 6 bases, leaving 6 bases not matched to a gene. This CDR3 is built from 14 residues. CDR3 residues: CASSADGGTNIQYF. Incomplete CDR3 DNA: TGTGCCAGCAGTGCGGACGGGGGGACAAACATT.

In regard to this clone: The read gets to within 3 residues of the CDR3 end, and the germline J gene fills in the rest. V is TRBV14 and J is TRBJ1-1; tentatively, D is TRBD1 (5 bases). CDR1 and CDR2 from the germline V gene are SGHDN and FVKESK. V gave up 8 bases and J gave up 0 bases, with 10 bases separating them. The CDR3 is 13 residues long. This CDR3 is CASARDLNTEAFF. Incomplete CDR3 DNA: TGTGCCAGCGCCAGGGATTTGAACACTGAA.

Remarks on this clone: From the germline J gene comes the end of the CDR3, since the read stops 3 residues before it. The chain is built from TRBV10-2 and TRBJ1-1; TRBD1 agrees at 7 bases. J was trimmed by 1 base and V by 6 bases; bases with no gene match: 2. Germline CDR1 and CDR2: WSHSY and SAAADI. CDR3 length: 13 residues. Incomplete CDR3 DNA: TGCGCCAGCAGCAACAGGGGGAACACTGAA. Translating it yields CASSNRGNTE. The CDR3 in its entirety is CASSNRGNTEAFF.

A remark on this clone: The read gets to within 3 residues of the CDR3 end, and the germline J gene fills in the rest. This rearrangement joins TRBV6-4 to TRBJ1-2; possible D gene TRBD1, 5 bases. V shed 0 bases and J shed 5 bases, with 7 bases lying between them. CDR3 size: 13 residues. Looked up from germline, CDR1 is MRHNA and CDR2 is SNTAGT. CDR3 bases read: TGTGCCAGCAGTGACTCCCGACAGTATGGC. Amino acids: CASSDSRQYG. The CDR3 as a whole reads CASSDSRQYGYTF.

As for this clone: The CDR3 extends 3 residues past the end of the read, so its final part is completed from the germline J gene. The chain couples TRBV29-1 to TRBJ2-7; TRBD2 matches at 10 bases. The V gene's germline CDR1 is SQVTM and CDR2 ANQGSEA. J gave up 6 bases and V 6 bases, and 14 bases lay outside the gene matches. This CDR3 comprises 15 residues. The sequenced part of the CDR3 DNA is TGCAGCGTCGCCTCTGCAGCGGGGGGGGTCGGCGAG. It translates to CSVASAAGGVGE. The CDR3, in full, reads CSVASAAGGVGEQYF.

In the case of this clone: The read terminates 3 residues before the CDR3 end, so the remaining end is supplied by the germline J gene. V usage is TRBV7-3 and J usage is TRBJ2-7; maybe TRBD2 (5 bases). Trimming cost V 2 bases and J 0 bases, with 14 bases left between them. This CDR3 is built from 16 residues. Germline CDR1 is SGHTA and CDR2 is FQGTGA. The CDR3 loop reads CASSLVIAQSSYEQYF. Partial CDR3 DNA: TGTGCCAGCAGCTTAGTGATAGCGCAAAGCTCCTACGAG.

A word on this clone: The missing CDR3 end, 3 residues past where the read stops, is filled in from the germline J gene. The chain employs TRBV11-1 and TRBJ2-3, with 9 positions matching TRBD2. Germline lookup yields CDR1 SGHAT and CDR2 FQDESV (reference sequence). V lost 4 bases to trimming and J lost 2 bases; unmatched junction nucleotides: 4. The CDR3 sequence is 15 residues long. CDR3 sequence: CASSSTSGPTDTQYF. The CDR3 bases that were read are TGTGCCAGCAGCTCCACTAGCGGGCCCACAGATACG.

Note on this clone: The CDR3 end lies 3 residues beyond the end of the read and is filled in from the germline J gene. V is TRBV19 and J is TRBJ1-5; 7 nucleotides line up with TRBD1. This CDR3 spans 15 amino acids. The V segment lost 3 bases and the J segment 7 bases; nucleotides outside the gene matches: 9. CDR1 and CDR2 from the germline V gene are LNHDA and SQIVND (reference sequence). This chain's CDR3 is CASSIRDRAAQPQHF. The part of the CDR3 DNA that was read is TGTGCCAGTAGTATTCGGGACAGAGCGGCCCAGCCC.

Concerning this clone itself: The missing CDR3 end, 3 residues past where the read stops, is filled in from the germline J gene. The chain carries TRBV2 and TRBJ2-3; D call uncertain. The V end lost 0 bases, the J end lost 2 bases, and 9 bases lay between the germline ends. This CDR3 has 15 residues. The V gene's germline CDR1 is SNHLY and CDR2 FYNNEI. Partial CDR3 DNA: TGTGCCAGCAGTGAAGCAGGGTGGAACACAGATACG. Translated, it gives CASSEAGWNTDT. The complete CDR3 protein is CASSEAGWNTDTQYF.

Comment on this clone: Sequencing ends 3 residues short of the CDR3 end; the germline J gene provides the rest. V is TRBV5-1 and J is TRBJ2-5; TRBD2 agrees at 10 bases. The CDR3 runs to 15 residues. Per the germline V gene, CDR1 is SGHRS and CDR2 is YFSETQ. With V trimmed by 4 bases and J by 3 bases, 6 bases remained unmatched. Partial CDR3 DNA: TGCGCCAGCAGCCCGGGGCTAGCGGGGGAAGAGACC. This codes for CASSPGLAGEET. The entire CDR3 sequence reads CASSPGLAGEETQYF.

A note on this clone: The read halts 3 residues ahead of the CDR3 end, with the missing end drawn from the germline J gene. The V gene is TRBV2, the J gene TRBJ1-4; D may be TRBD1 (5 bases). Trimming cost V 2 bases and J 10 bases, with 17 bases left between them. The CDR3 length is 15 residues. The germline CDR1 and CDR2 sequences are SNHLY and FYNNEI. CDR3 DNA (partial): TGTGCCAGCAGTGAAAGTGCAGGCCCTAGGGGAAAA. Translated: CASSESAGPRGK. The full CDR3 is CASSESAGPRGKLFF. The full variable domain, rest sourced from reference TRBV2 and TRBJ1-4, is EPEVTQTPSHQVTQMGQEVILRCVPISNHLYFYWYRQILGQKVEFLVSFYNNEISEKSEIFDDQFSVERPDGSNFTLKIRSTKLEDSAMYFCASSESAGPRGKLFFGSGTQLSVL.

For this clone: The CDR3 extends 3 residues past the end of the read, so its final part is completed from the germline J gene. This sequence joins TRBV4-1 and TRBJ2-3; 9 bases align to TRBD1. V was pared by 4 bases and J by 2 bases, with 4 bases of the junction left unmatched. The CDR3 spans 15 residues. In germline, CDR1 is MGHRA, CDR2 YSYEKL. The CDR3 loop is CASSLGQGVTDTQYF. Incomplete CDR3 DNA: TGCGCCAGCAGCCTGGGACAGGGAGTCACAGATACG.

Details on this clone: The sequenced fragment ends 3 residues before the CDR3 boundary, so the rest is inferred from the germline J gene. The chain has TRBV7-3 and TRBJ2-2, with TRBD2 matching over 11 bases. CDR1 SGHTA and CDR2 FQGTGA come from the germline V gene. The CDR3 extends over 16 amino acids. J lost 7 bases, V lost 6 bases, and 10 bases had no gene match. Here the CDR3 reads CASRTLAGGPGGELFF. The DNA read from the CDR3 is TGTGCCAGCAGGACTTTAGCGGGGGGGCCGGGCGGGGAG.

Comments on this clone: The DNA ends 3 residues before the CDR3 does, and the rest of the CDR3 is filled in from the germline J gene. The chain joins TRBV7-4 to TRBJ2-7; the match to TRBD2 covers 7 bases. Germline V lookup: CDR1 SGHVT, CDR2 SQSDAQ. V shed 5 bases and J 4 bases; nucleotides not matched to a gene: 8. This CDR3 has 14 residues. The chain's CDR3 is CASSPRGEGYEQYF. Partial CDR3 DNA: TGTGCCAGCAGCCCCCGGGGGGAGGGGTACGAG.

A note on this clone: One end of the junction does not line up with germline, which may come from a read error. The read ends 3 residues shy of where the CDR3 ends; the end is completed using the germline J gene. This chain uses TRBV7-9 with TRBJ1-1; D call uncertain. From germline, CDR1 is SEHNR and CDR2 FQNEAQ (reference sequence). The length of the CDR3 is 14 residues. The part of the CDR3 DNA that was read is TGTGCCAGCAGCCCCGTGGCCAGAAACATTGAA. It specifies CASSPVARNIE. The full CDR3 reads CASSPVARNIEAFF.

About this clone itself: The CDR3 end lies 3 residues beyond the end of the read and is filled in from the germline J gene. The chain links TRBV12-3 or TRBV12-4 to TRBJ2-2; tentatively, D is TRBD2 (5 bases). Trimming stripped 2 bases from V and 4 bases from J, with 11 bases between. There are 15 residues in the CDR3. The sequenced part of the CDR3 DNA is TGTGCCAGCAGTTTAAGCCCGGGGATCACCGGGGAG. Its protein is CASSLSPGITGE. The whole CDR3 sequence reads CASSLSPGITGELFF.

Note on this clone: The CDR3 end is not reached by the read, which stops 3 residues before it; the germline J gene fills it in. The chain has TRBV2 and TRBJ1-3, with 8 nucleotides matching TRBD1. V lost 7 bases to trimming and J lost 2 bases; unmatched junction nucleotides: 4. This CDR3 contains 14 residues. Germline V lookup: CDR1 SNHLY, CDR2 FYNNEI. The sequenced part of the CDR3 DNA is TGTGCCAGCAACTTACAGGGGGCTGGAAACACC. It codes for CASNLQGAGNT. The whole CDR3 region reads CASNLQGAGNTIYF.

On this clone itself: The observed sequence ends 3 residues before the CDR3 terminus, with the missing tail filled in from the germline J gene. This chain joins TRBV5-1 and TRBJ2-3, with 8 bases aligning to TRBD2. Germline assignment: CDR1 SGHRS and CDR2 YFSETQ. V was clipped by 2 bases and J by 4 bases; unmatched bases: 9. The CDR3 sequence is 16 residues long. The CDR3 loop reads CASSFNPAGESDTQYF. The part of the CDR3 DNA that was read is TGCGCCAGCAGCTTCAACCCAGCGGGGGAATCAGATACG.